This note documents a single T cell receptor (beta chain) sequence. The data were obtained in a study of blood T cell repertoires in COVID-19. Whole-study context: The origin of the acute and convalescent COVID-19 samples was the United States, Italy and Spain. PBMCs, B-cell-depleted T cells, or T cells provided the cDNA or gDNA that made up the material.

Original analysis: Estimation of nucleated cell counts relied on the amplification of reference gene primers. The assay was immunoSEQ multiplex PCR, and TCRdb's table has in-frame clones only and misses some. Clone size and the V and J calls come from that table; the DNA yielded D and trimming. The sample includes 150,000 or so clones, approximately 91% of them seen just once. Germline CDR1 MGHDK, CDR2 SYGVNS. V dropped 4 bases and J dropped 5; count of bases not matched to a gene: 9. This CDR3 comprises 16 residues. This receptor was obtained from a man aged 45-65 years with acute or convalescent COVID-19. The rearrangement joins TRBV25-1 to TRBJ2-2; 8 nucleotides align to TRBD1. The sample taken for sequencing was peripheral blood. The CDR3 loop reads CASSVLRGRSTGELFF. CDR3 nucleotides: TGTGCCAGCAGTGTCCTCAGGGGGCGGTCAACCGGGGAGCTGTTTTTT. The full variable domain, with the rest looked up from reference TRBV25-1 and TRBJ2-2, is EADIYQTPRYLVIGTGKKITLECSQTMGHDKMYWYQQDPGMELHLIHYSYGVNSTEKGDLSSESTVSRIRTEHFPLTLESARPSHTSQYLCASSVLRGRSTGELFFGEGSRLTVL.